One and the same sample provided the 32 T cell receptor beta chains below, sequenced in a study of blood T cell repertoires in COVID-19. Libraries were prepared by immunoSEQ multiplex PCR; TCRdb keeps only in-frame clonotypes and omits some of them. This repertoire shows around 370,000 clones, about 93% found once; its top ten account for less than 3.5%. Sequences were obtained from peripheral blood. The source of these receptors is a woman between 18 and 29 years old who had recovered from COVID-19.

This clone was recorded only once. V is TRBV6-2 or TRBV6-3 and J is TRBJ2-2; perhaps TRBD2 as D (5 bases). There are 16 residues in the CDR3. Germline V gene lookup returns CDR1 MNHEY and CDR2 SVGEGT. V was cut by 5 bases and J by 0 bases, with 13 bases left in between. CDR3 nucleotides: TGTGCCAGCAGTCGGCTAGCAGTCTCGAACACCGGGGAGCTGTTTTTT. Translating gives CASSRLAVSNTGELFF.

The rearrangement joins TRBV6-5 to TRBJ1-3; D is uncertain. Germline CDR1 reads MNHEY; CDR2 reads SVGAGI. V was pared by 5 bases and J by 6 bases, with 11 bases between. The length of the CDR3 is 13 residues. The CDR3 bases are TGTGCCAGCAGTAAGGAGGGCCAAAACACCATATATTTT. Amino acids: CASSKEGQNTIYF.

The J gene is TRBJ2-4, the V gene TRBV24-1; the match to TRBD1 covers 8 bases. V was clipped by 3 bases and J by 9 bases; unmatched bases: 12. This CDR3 region has 16 residues. The germline gives CDR1 KGHDR, CDR2 SFDVKD. This chain's CDR3 is CATSDIPRDRLFIQYF. The CDR3 DNA is TGTGCCACCAGTGATATCCCCCGGGACAGGCTCTTCATTCAGTACTTC.

This chain uses TRBV5-1 with TRBJ1-2; D perhaps matches TRBD1 (6 bases). The V and J ends lost 6 bases and 1 base respectively, with 13 bases between them. The CDR3 length is 14 residues. Germline CDR1 and CDR2: SGHRS and YFSETQ. The CDR3 nucleotides read TGCGCCAGCAAGGGCAGGGGTGGTAACTATGGCTACACCTTC. It translates to CASKGRGGNYGYTF.

This chain uses TRBV6-6 with TRBJ2-4; 8 positions agree with TRBD2. This CDR3 has 15 residues. Germline assignment: CDR1 MNHNY and CDR2 SVGAGI (reference sequence). V lost 1 base, J lost 5 bases, and 4 bases stayed unmatched. The CDR3 DNA reads as TGTGCCAGCAGTTACTTCGCGCGGGGGGAAAACATTCAGTACTTC. It codes for CASSYFARGENIQYF.

This clone showed up just once. This chain connects TRBV4-1 to TRBJ1-2; 7 nucleotides agree with TRBD1. Germline lookup yields CDR1 MGHRA and CDR2 YSYEKL. CDR3 length: 15 amino acids. The junction had 13 bases not matched to a gene; V was cut back by 5 bases and J by 7 bases. CDR3 sequence reads: CASSTRQGMLLGYTF. As DNA, the CDR3 is TGCGCCAGCAGCACTCGACAGGGTATGCTCCTTGGCTACACCTTC.

The chain recombines TRBV6-6 with TRBJ2-3; D may be TRBD2 (5 bases). CDR3 length: 17 residues. Trimming cost V 5 bases and J 1 base, with 19 bases left between them. CDR1 MNHNY and CDR2 SVGAGI come from the germline V gene (reference sequence). The CDR3 DNA follows: TGTGCCAGCAGTCCGCCTTTTGGTGGGAGCGGCACAGATACGCAGTATTTT. Translation: CASSPPFGGSGTDTQYF.

The CDR3 DNA reads TGTGCCAGCAGCTTCCTCAGGGGGCGCGACGGGGAGCTGTTTTTT. This codes for CASSFLRGRDGELFF. The J gene is TRBJ2-2, the V gene TRBV5-6; 8 positions agree with TRBD1. The germline V gene encodes CDR1 SGHDT and CDR2 YYEEEE. Trimming removed 2 bases from V and 7 bases from J; junction bases left unmatched: 7. The CDR3 is made up of 15 amino acids.

V usage is TRBV3-1 (or the pseudogene TRBV3-2) and J usage is TRBJ2-5; 11 nucleotides match TRBD2. Unmatched junction bases numbered 6, after V lost 4 bases and J lost 5 bases. Germline loops: CDR1 LGHDT, CDR2 YNNKEL (reference sequence). The CDR3 covers 15 residues. CDR3 nucleotides: TGTGCCAGCAGCCCTCTAGTAGCGGGAGGGGAGACCCAGTACTTC. Translation gives CASSPLVAGGETQYF.

The chain employs TRBV2 and TRBJ2-7, with 8 bases matching TRBD2. Germline CDR1 is SNHLY and CDR2 is FYNNEI. With V trimmed by 6 bases and J by 3 bases, 4 bases remained unmatched. The CDR3 is 13 residues long. The CDR3 sequence: CASRIRGGYEQYV. CDR3 nucleotide sequence: TGTGCCAGCAGAATCCGGGGGGGCTACGAGCAGTACGTC.

The DNA for the CDR3 is TGCGCCAGCAGCCACCCCACAGGGGGCGACACCGGGGAGCTGTTTTTT. It encodes CASSHPTGGDTGELFF. The rearrangement uses TRBV4-3 and TRBJ2-2; 9 positions match TRBD1. Trimming removed 3 bases from V and 3 bases from J; junction bases left unmatched: 5. The CDR3 length is 16 residues. Per the germline V gene, CDR1 is LGHNA and CDR2 is YSLEER.

The chain has TRBV2 and TRBJ2-4; perhaps TRBD1 as D (5 bases). This CDR3 has 15 residues. Germline CDR1 SNHLY, CDR2 FYNNEI. V was pared by 4 bases and J by 0 bases, with 10 bases between. The CDR3 region is CASSGRGLAKNIQYF. CDR3 nucleotide sequence: TGTGCCAGCAGTGGTAGGGGTCTAGCCAAAAACATTCAGTACTTC.

The chain joins TRBV9 to TRBJ1-1; D ambiguous. Germline CDR1 SGDLS, CDR2 YYNGEE. CDR3 length: 12 residues. V lost 4 bases to trimming and J lost 1 base, with 5 bases between them. The CDR3 spells CASSPGNTEAFF. CDR3 sequence (DNA): TGTGCCAGCAGCCCCGGGAACACTGAAGCTTTCTTT. Together with reference TRBV9 and TRBJ1-1, the CDR3 gives the full variable domain: DSGVTQTPKHLITATGQRVTLRCSPRSGDLSVYWYQQSLDQGLQFLIQYYNGEERAKGNILERFSAQQFPDLHSELNLSSLELGDSALYFCASSPGNTEAFFGQGTRLTVV.

V gene TRBV4-3 combines with J gene TRBJ2-1; D ambiguous. This CDR3 comprises 15 residues. Trimming left V 0 bases short and J 3 bases short, with 9 bases between. From germline, CDR1 is LGHNA and CDR2 YSLEER. The CDR3 loop reads CASSQDVVNYNEQFF. CDR3 coding DNA: TGCGCCAGCAGCCAAGATGTAGTAAACTACAATGAGCAGTTCTTC.

This clone has just one count. The V gene is TRBV20-1, the J gene TRBJ2-4, with D unclear. Trimming removed 0 bases from V and 13 bases from J, with 10 bases in between. The germline V gene encodes CDR1 DFQATT and CDR2 SNEGSKA (reference sequence). The CDR3 is 11 residues long. CDR3 sequence (DNA): TGCAGTGCTAGAGATTTAATTGAGCAGTACTTC. It codes for CSARDLIEQYF.

CDR3 sequence reads: CASSNRDLGRNEQFF. The CDR3 DNA is TGTGCCAGTAGTAACCGGGATCTCGGCAGGAATGAGCAGTTCTTC. This chain joins TRBV19 and TRBJ2-1; a possible D gene is TRBD2 (5 bases). Germline V gene lookup returns CDR1 LNHDA and CDR2 SQIVND (reference sequence). The CDR3 is 15 amino acids. The germline V and J ends were trimmed by 4 bases and 7 bases, with 17 bases remaining between them.

This clone has a single count. This chain joins TRBV4-1 and TRBJ2-4, with D possibly being TRBD2 (5 bases). The CDR3 is made up of 16 amino acids. The germline V gene encodes CDR1 MGHRA and CDR2 YSYEKL. V lost 3 bases to trimming and J lost 5 bases, with 17 bases between them. The CDR3 bases are TGCGCCAGCAGCCAGATCCCCCCCAGCGGCCAAAACATTCAGTACTTC. Encoded protein: CASSQIPPSGQNIQYF.

This clone was counted between two and nine times. The identical CDR3 is also encoded by other nucleotide sequences in the sample. This chain joins TRBV5-1 and TRBJ1-5, with D possibly being TRBD1 (5 bases). The CDR3 is made up of 15 amino acids. V lost 1 base, J lost 0 bases, and 8 bases lay in between. The germline CDR1 and CDR2 sequences are SGHRS and YFSETQ. This chain's CDR3 is CASSLSTGSNQPQHF. The CDR3 DNA sequence: TGCGCCAGCAGCTTGAGTACAGGTAGCAATCAGCCCCAGCATTTT.

This clone was observed a single time. The chain couples TRBV7-8 to TRBJ2-7, with 8 bases identical to TRBD1. The CDR3 has 15 amino acids. Germline CDR1 SGHVS, CDR2 FQNEAQ. V lost 6 bases, J lost 2 bases, and 9 bases stayed unmatched. The CDR3 bases are TGTGCCAGCAGGGATAGGGACAGGTCCCCCTACGAGCAGTACGTC. This codes for CASRDRDRSPYEQYV.

The table lists this clone with a count of one. The rearrangement joins TRBV9 to TRBJ1-2, with 7 bases matching TRBD1. V gave up 3 bases and J gave up 0 bases; unmatched junction bases: 2. The CDR3 length is 14 residues. Germline V gene data show CDR1 as SGDLS and CDR2 as YYNGEE. In nucleotides, the CDR3 is TGTGCCAGCAGCGAGGGGACAGCTAACTATGGCTACACCTTC. It specifies CASSEGTANYGYTF.

This chain uses TRBV7-2 with TRBJ1-2; TRBD1 matches at 12 bases. This CDR3 contains 15 residues. Germline loops: CDR1 SGHTA, CDR2 FQGNSA. J was trimmed by 2 bases and V by 5 bases; bases with no gene match: 3. CDR3 sequence: CASSLGTGGNYGYTF. The CDR3, as DNA: TGTGCCAGCAGCCTAGGGACAGGGGGCAACTATGGCTACACCTTC.

The rearrangement links TRBV5-1 to TRBJ1-2; 8 bases agree with TRBD1. Trimming at V came to 0 bases and at J to 3 bases, leaving 13 bases not matched to a gene. The CDR3 is made up of 18 amino acids. Germline assignment: CDR1 SGHRS and CDR2 YFSETQ. The CDR3 reads CASSLVPRTGTAYYGYTF. As DNA, the CDR3 is TGCGCCAGCAGCTTGGTCCCTCGGACAGGGACCGCTTACTATGGCTACACCTTC.

Here the CDR3 DNA reads TGTGCCACAAAAACAGGGCTAGGTGGAAACACCATATATTTT. Translation gives CATKTGLGGNTIYF. The V and J genes are TRBV19 and TRBJ1-3, with D possibly matching TRBD1 (6 bases). V lost 10 bases and J lost 3, with 16 bases in between. The CDR3 has 14 residues. Germline CDR1 and CDR2: LNHDA and SQIVND (reference sequence).

The chain combines TRBV6-2 or TRBV6-3 with TRBJ2-7; TRBD2 matches 7 bases. Germline CDR1 is MNHEY and CDR2 is SVGEGT. The CDR3 length is 13 residues. V gave up 2 bases and J gave up 4 bases; unmatched junction bases: 2. The CDR3 sequence is CASSYSGAYEQYV. The CDR3, as DNA: TGTGCCAGCAGTTACAGCGGGGCTTACGAGCAGTACGTC.

As DNA, the CDR3 is TGTGCCAGTAGTATTATGCCGTTCGCAGAAGTTTTTGAGGAGGGCTACACCTTC. Amino acids: CASSIMPFAEVFEEGYTF. The chain links TRBV19 to TRBJ1-2; the D is unclear. The CDR3 has 18 residues. Per the germline V gene, CDR1 is LNHDA and CDR2 is SQIVND (reference sequence). The ends were cut back, 3 bases at V and 8 bases at J, with 28 bases in the middle. The whole variable domain, remainder taken from reference TRBV19 and TRBJ1-2, is DGGITQSPKYLFRKEGQNVTLSCEQNLNHDAMYWYRQDPGQGLRLIYYSQIVNDFQKGDIAEGYSVSREKKESFPLTVTSAQKNPTAFYLCASSIMPFAEVFEEGYTFGSGTRLTVV.

V is TRBV7-6 and J is TRBJ1-2, with 7 bases identical to TRBD1. There are 14 residues in the CDR3. V trimming: 1 base; J trimming: 4 bases; junction bases outside the gene matches: 3. CDR1 is SGHVS, CDR2 FNYEAQ, per germline. CDR3 sequence: CASSLGTGGYGYTF. CDR3 nucleotides: TGTGCCAGCAGCTTAGGGACAGGCGGCTATGGCTACACCTTC.

V usage is TRBV7-2 and J usage is TRBJ2-2, with 9 bases fitting TRBD2. Looked up from germline, CDR1 is SGHTA and CDR2 is FQGNSA. The CDR3 loop spans 17 amino acids. With 0 bases clipped from V and 6 bases from J, the junction kept 8 bases outside the gene matches. DNA for the CDR3: TGTGCCAGCAGCTTAGCGATACTAGCGGGCTCGGCCGGGGAGCTGTTTTTT. Protein: CASSLAILAGSAGELFF. The variable domain in full, with the rest retrieved from reference TRBV7-2 and TRBJ2-2, is GAGVSQSPSNKVTEKGKDVELRCDPISGHTALYWYRQSLGQGLEFLIYFQGNSAPDKSGLPSDRFSAERTGGSVSTLTIQRTQQEDSAVYLCASSLAILAGSAGELFFGEGSRLTVL.

The J gene is TRBJ1-2, the V gene TRBV28; D unresolved. V lost 5 bases and J 0 bases, leaving 13 bases between the germline ends. Germline V lookup: CDR1 MDHEN, CDR2 SYDVKM. There are 15 residues in the CDR3. The CDR3 DNA reads TGTGCCAGCAGTGAAGACACCCCAGCTAACTATGGCTACACCTTC. This codes for CASSEDTPANYGYTF.

The CDR3 spells CASSRTDYGYTF. DNA of the CDR3: TGTGCCAGCAGCCGGACAGACTATGGCTACACCTTC. J is TRBJ1-2 and V is TRBV3-1 (or the pseudogene TRBV3-2); perhaps TRBD1 as D (6 bases). From germline, CDR1 is LGHDT and CDR2 YNNKEL (reference sequence). V lost 4 bases to trimming and J lost 3 bases, with 6 bases between them. The CDR3 sequence is 12 residues long.

The rearrangement links TRBV9 to TRBJ1-5; TRBD1 is a possible D gene (6 bases). CDR1 and CDR2 (germline): SGDLS, YYNGEE. CDR3 size: 16 residues. Trimming took off 10 bases at V and 4 bases at J, with 24 bases between the two ends. CDR3 protein: CAPNDRLGRVNQPQHF. The CDR3 coding sequence is TGTGCCCCCAATGACAGGCTGGGTCGGGTAAATCAGCCCCAGCATTTT.

The CDR3 sequence: CASSPNRDETQYF. In nucleotides, the CDR3 is TGTGCCAGCAGCCCTAACAGGGATGAGACCCAGTACTTC. This chain uses TRBV7-2 with TRBJ2-5, with D tentatively TRBD1 (6 bases). The CDR3 has 13 residues. Trimming removed 5 bases from V and 5 bases from J, with 12 bases in between. Germline V gene data show CDR1 as SGHTA and CDR2 as FQGNSA. Full variable domain (missing parts from reference TRBV7-2 and TRBJ2-5): GAGVSQSPSNKVTEKGKDVELRCDPISGHTALYWYRQSLGQGLEFLIYFQGNSAPDKSGLPSDRFSAERTGGSVSTLTIQRTQQEDSAVYLCASSPNRDETQYFGPGTRLLVL.

The rearrangement links TRBV9 to TRBJ2-2; TRBD2 is a possible D gene (6 bases). The CDR3 sequence is 15 residues long. V was clipped by 4 bases and J by 3 bases, with 13 bases between them. Germline V gives CDR1 SGDLS, CDR2 YYNGEE. The CDR3 DNA reads as TGTGCCAGCAGCATTAGCGGAAGCTACACCGGGGAGCTGTTTTTT. Residues: CASSISGSYTGELFF.